This T cell receptor (beta chain) was obtained from a study of cytomegalovirus exposure and HLA in healthy donors. Researchers ran the PCR with 60 Vbeta and 13 Jbeta primers. Clones were sequenced by immunoSEQ multiplex PCR, and TCRdb holds only the in-frame ones, with some missing. This repertoire shows fewer than 65,000 clones, approximately 76% found once; its top ten account for 5.4%. Comment on this clone: The antigen is undetermined. At one end, the junction sequence differs from germline, possibly due to a read error.

Study observations and caveats: Donors were assumed by presence/absence analyses to have roughly uniform sequencing depth. An Asian-associated ancestry cluster reportedly showed fewer N-insertions than the roughly 670-donor mean in a later analysis. Cytomegalovirus association was listed for 164 TCR beta chains.

Sequenced input: PBMCs. The sequence was obtained from a man aged 50-59 years in good health and CMV-seronegative.

CDR3 protein: CASSSDSYGQYF. DNA for the CDR3: TGCGCCAGCAGCTCGGACAGTTACGGGCAGTACTTC. The V call is TRBV5-1, the J call TRBJ2-7; D perhaps matches TRBD1 (6 bases). Germline CDR1 and CDR2: SGHRS and YFSETQ. This CDR3 is built from 12 residues.